The rows below give T cell receptor beta chains drawn from one sample of a study of cytomegalovirus exposure and HLA in healthy donors. Repertoires were generated with immunoSEQ multiplex PCR, while TCRdb's copy carries only in-frame clones and drops some. Here the sample spans more than 80,000 clones, roughly 79% being singletons. The sample comprised PBMCs. These receptor sequences come from a female donor in good health and CMV-seropositive. Both conserved end residues are part of each CDR3. D genes are given only for firm matches. Some rows mark clone size as missing; the rest say once, few, many or name a class of expanded clone.

cdr3_length,d_call,j_call,v_call,clone_size,cdr3_nt,cdr3_aa
15,NA,TRBJ1-2,TRBV4-3,NA,TGCGCCAGCAGCCAAGGCGGGGTAAAGAACTATGGCTACACCTTC,CASSQGGVKNYGYTF
14,TRBD1,TRBJ2-7,TRBV5-1,NA,TGCGCCAGCAGCTTTACAGGGGGCAGGAACGAGCAGTACTTC,CASSFTGGRNEQYF
14,NA,TRBJ1-5,TRBV6-1,NA,TGTGCCAGTGTGAACAGGGAAGGGAATCAGCCCCAGCATTTT,CASVNREGNQPQHF
16,NA,TRBJ1-3,TRBV18,NA,TGTGCCAGCTCACCCAATCAGGGTGACTCTGGAAACACCATATATTTT,CASSPNQGDSGNTIYF
15,NA,TRBJ1-5,TRBV18,NA,TGTGCCAGCTCACCAAGCACAGGCGTAAATCAGCCCCAGCATTTT,CASSPSTGVNQPQHF
14,NA,TRBJ1-1,TRBV28,NA,TGTGCCAGCAGTCCCCTAGGGGACACCAACGAAGCTTTCTTT,CASSPLGDTNEAFF
17,TRBD1,TRBJ1-1,TRBV5-1,NA,TGCGCCAGCAGCCTGGGGTTGGACAGGGGACGGAACACTGAAGCTTTCTTT,CASSLGLDRGRNTEAFF
15,TRBD1,TRBJ2-7,TRBV18,NA,TGTGCCAGCTCACCCCAGGGACAGGCTTCCTACGAGCAGTACTTC,CASSPQGQASYEQYF
11,NA,TRBJ1-1,TRBV6-5,NA,TGTGCCAGCAGCCACGGCACTGAAGCTTTCTTT,CASSHGTEAFF
11,NA,TRBJ2-1,TRBV20-1,NA,TGCAGTGCTAGAGAGCCCGGGTTGCAGTTCTTC,CSAREPGLQFF
15,NA,TRBJ1-6,TRBV4-3,NA,TGCGCCAGCAGCCAGACGGGTGCAGCACATTCACCCCTCCACTTT,CASSQTGAAHSPLHF
16,TRBD2,TRBJ2-7,TRBV7-2,NA,TGTGCCAGCAGCCTACAACCGATGGCGGGAGGGGAAGAGCAGTACTTC,CASSLQPMAGGEEQYF
15,NA,TRBJ1-6,TRBV30,NA,TGTGCCTGGATTCCCGGCAGGGGCGGTAGTTCACCCCTCCACTTT,CAWIPGRGGSSPLHF
16,TRBD2,TRBJ2-3,TRBV7-6,NA,TGTGCCAGCAGCCCAACTGACGGGAGGGGGGCAGATACGCAGTATTTT,CASSPTDGRGADTQYF
17,NA,TRBJ2-1,TRBV23-1,NA,TGCGCCAGCAGTCAATCATACGGGACACTAACCTACAATGAGCAGTTCTTC,CASSQSYGTLTYNEQFF
12,NA,TRBJ1-6,TRBV6-6,once,TGTGCCAGCAGTTACCAAAATTCACCCCTCCACTTT,CASSYQNSPLHF
17,NA,TRBJ1-2,TRBV4-1,NA,TGCGCCAGCAGCCAAGGGACAGCGCTCCCGGGCCGATATGGCTACACCTTC,CASSQGTALPGRYGYTF
11,NA,TRBJ1-1,TRBV6-1,few,TGTGCCAGCAGTGACGGTCCCAAAGCTTTCTTT,CASSDGPKAFF
14,TRBD1,TRBJ1-2,TRBV6-6,NA,TGTGCCAGCAGAATGGACAGGGCTAACTATGGCTACACCTTC,CASRMDRANYGYTF
18,TRBD1,TRBJ2-6,TRBV9,NA,TGTGCCAGCAGCGCCGGGGACAGTACACACTCTGGGGCCAACGTCCTGACTTTC,CASSAGDSTHSGANVLTF
14,TRBD1,TRBJ2-7,TRBV30,NA,TGTGCCTGGAGTGGAGGGGGCGAGGTCAACGAGCAGTACTTC,CAWSGGGEVNEQYF
15,NA,TRBJ1-2,TRBV28,NA,TGTGCCAGCAGTCTGGGGGGGGTCGATTACTATGGCTACACCTTC,CASSLGGVDYYGYTF
14,NA,TRBJ2-1,TRBV28,NA,TGTGCCAGCAGTTTCAGGAACCCATACGATGAGCAGTTCTTC,CASSFRNPYDEQFF
10,NA,TRBJ1-1,TRBV29-1,NA,TGCAGCGTCAGGAACACTGAAGCTTTCTTT,CSVRNTEAFF
14,TRBD1,TRBJ1-2,TRBV7-9,NA,TGTGCCAGCAGCGTCCAGGGCAGGGGGAGAGGCTACACCTTC,CASSVQGRGRGYTF
13,NA,TRBJ1-2,TRBV7-9,NA,TGTGCCAGCAGCCCGGGGGGCAGCTATGGCTACACCTTC,CASSPGGSYGYTF
15,NA,TRBJ1-1,TRBV30,few,TGTGCCTGGAGTGTACGAGACCGGCGGGACACTGAAGCTTTCTTT,CAWSVRDRRDTEAFF
15,NA,TRBJ2-2,TRBV9,NA,TGTGCCAGCAGCCCCCGGGGCGCGGCGGGAGGGGAGCTGTTTTTT,CASSPRGAAGGELFF
17,NA,TRBJ1-1,TRBV11-2,once,TGTGCCAGCAGCTACCTAGGGGGTGGAGTCGGGAACACTGAAGCTTTCTTT,CASSYLGGGVGNTEAFF
15,TRBD1,TRBJ2-1,TRBV14,NA,TGTGCCAGCAGCCAGGGGGACAGGGGATACAATGAGCAGTTCTTC,CASSQGDRGYNEQFF
13,TRBD1,TRBJ1-2,TRBV29-1,NA,TGCAGCGTTGAATGGGGGACAGGGTATGGCTACACCTTC,CSVEWGTGYGYTF
15,TRBD2,TRBJ2-1,TRBV9,NA,TGTGCCAGCAGCGTAGACGGGAGGACCTACAATGAGCAGTTCTTC,CASSVDGRTYNEQFF
18,TRBD1,TRBJ2-1,TRBV14,NA,TGTGCCAGCAGCCCAACTTTTCATCAGGGGGCCTACTACAATGAGCAGTTCTTC,CASSPTFHQGAYYNEQFF
15,NA,TRBJ2-5,TRBV6-5,NA,TGTGCCAGCAGTTTACAATTCGAAAGACAAGAGACCCAGTACTTC,CASSLQFERQETQYF
15,TRBD1,TRBJ2-7,TRBV5-1,NA,TGCGCCAGCAGCTGGGGACAGGACAGCTCCTACGAGCAGTACTTC,CASSWGQDSSYEQYF
14,TRBD1,TRBJ1-2,TRBV7-2,NA,TGTGCCAGCAGCCATCCGGGGACAGCCTATGGCTACACCTTC,CASSHPGTAYGYTF
14,NA,TRBJ1-1,TRBV6-4,NA,TGTGCCAGCAGTGCCACCGAAGGGGGCACTGAAGCTTTCTTT,CASSATEGGTEAFF
14,TRBD1,TRBJ2-7,TRBV10-3,NA,TGTGCCATCAGAAGGACAGGGGGTTCCTACGAGCAGTACTTC,CAIRRTGGSYEQYF
14,TRBD1,TRBJ1-1,TRBV7-3,NA,TGTGCCAGCAGCTTAGGGACAGGGAACACTGAAGCTTTCTTT,CASSLGTGNTEAFF
14,NA,TRBJ2-6,TRBV6-5,NA,TGTGCCAGCAGTTACGGCCGAGGGGCCAACGTCCTGACTTTC,CASSYGRGANVLTF
14,NA,TRBJ1-2,TRBV28,NA,TGTGCCACCTATGACACGCGTCAACCCTATGGCTACACCTTC,CATYDTRQPYGYTF
13,NA,TRBJ2-7,TRBV10-3,NA,TGTGCCATCAGTGAGTCACAGTCCTACGAGCAGTACTTC,CAISESQSYEQYF
18,NA,TRBJ1-1,TRBV21-1,NA,TGTGCCAGCAGCAACCGGGACAGGGAGTCGTTTGGAAGAACTGAAGCTTTCTTT,CASSNRDRESFGRTEAFF
18,TRBD1,TRBJ2-7,TRBV7-8,NA,TGTGCCAGCAGCTTACTCACCGGGACAGGGCTTACAGCTAGGGAGCAGTACTTC,CASSLLTGTGLTAREQYF
14,NA,TRBJ1-6,TRBV15,once,TGTGCCACTTCGGCGGGGATAATAACTTCACCCCTCCACTTT,CATSAGIITSPLHF